This T cell receptor beta chain was sequenced during a study of cytomegalovirus exposure and HLA in healthy donors. The length of the CDR3 is 14 residues. After removal of 1 base from V and 8 bases from J, the junction contained 7 bases not matched to a gene. Germline-derived CDR1 and CDR2 are SQVTM and ANQGSEA. Primers included in the PCR were 60 Vbeta and 13 Jbeta primers. Method: immunoSEQ multiplex PCR; TCRdb's copy keeps in-frame clones and lacks some. The table shows roughly 180,000 clones, with 70% to 85% occurring only once. The receptor was isolated from a man between 18 and 35 years old in good health and CMV-seronegative. The sequenced material came from PBMCs. This chain connects TRBV29-1 to TRBJ1-2; 10 nucleotides align to TRBD1. In nucleotides, the CDR3 is TGCAGCGTTGAAGTAGACAGGGGGCTGGGGGGCTACACCTTC. Translation: CSVEVDRGLGGYTF.